This T cell receptor (beta chain) originates from a study of identical twins. Points from the study as a whole: Twin-shared out-of-frame alpha sequences were enriched for low generation probability.

No donor was unhealthy or non-Caucasian. This clonotype was observed a handful of times. As yet, its antigen is unknown. TCRdb ran MiXCR on the 5' RACE reads and lists one entry per CDR3 protein. This table holds some 1,700,000 distinct CDR3 sequences, less than 35% found once. The sequence was obtained from a newborn girl in good health. The sequencing sample was made of cord blood.

In nucleotides, the CDR3 is TGTGCCAGCAGTTACTCGATTAGCGGGGGGGCCCTGTACAATGAGCAGTTCTTC. Amino acids: CASSYSISGGALYNEQFF. V and J are TRBV6-5 and TRBJ2-1, with 11 bases fitting TRBD2. With V trimmed by 0 bases and J by 4 bases, 8 bases remained unmatched. Per germline, CDR1 MNHEY and CDR2 SVGAGI. CDR3 length: 18 amino acids.